One and the same sample provided the 32 T cell receptor beta chains below, sequenced in a study of radiotherapy plus CTLA-4 blockade in lung cancer (dated by TCRdb to 2016 to 2019). The library came from the immunoSEQ multiplex PCR assay. The immuneACCESS repertoire file appears here via TCRdb, limited to in-frame rearrangements. These files lack a portion of the clones; in checked studies, under half of the deficit traces to unresolved V genes, and the cause of the others is not known. This sample comprises almost 55,000 clones, more than 65% of them detected only once. Of the sample, 3.2% is held by the ten largest clones. This material consisted of peripheral blood, taken from a patient treated with radiotherapy plus ipilimumab. These receptors all come from a human donor with non-small cell lung cancer who had a partial response to radiotherapy plus ipilimumab.

The rearrangement links TRBV28 to TRBJ1-4; 10 bases agree with TRBD1. Germline V gives CDR1 MDHEN, CDR2 SYDVKM. The CDR3 spans 15 residues. V lost 6 bases and J lost 6; bases outside the gene matches: 7. The CDR3 bases are TGTGCCAGCAGGGGGAGACAGGGGGCGTATGAAAAACTGTTTTTT. Its protein product is CASRGRQGAYEKLFF.

This clone was seen once. The DNA for the CDR3 is TGTGCCATCAGCCGAACACAAGACAGGCGCAGTTCACCCCTCCACTTT. Residues: CAISRTQDRRSSPLHF. The chain links TRBV10-3 to TRBJ1-6, with a possible D match to TRBD1 (6 bases). This CDR3 contains 16 residues. Germline assignment: CDR1 ENHRY and CDR2 SYGVKD. V lost 6 bases and J lost 9, with 21 bases in between.

V usage is TRBV5-1 and J usage is TRBJ2-5, with 9 nucleotides matching TRBD1. The germline V gene has CDR1 SGHRS and CDR2 YFSETQ. V shed 4 bases, J shed 5 bases, and the junction held 9 bases outside the gene matches. The CDR3 runs 15 residues. CDR3 in amino acids: CASSQGDRDRETQYF. The CDR3 bases are TGCGCCAGCAGCCAAGGGGACAGGGATAGGGAGACCCAGTACTTC.

This chain uses TRBV27 with TRBJ2-7; 13 bases are a match to TRBD2. V was pared by 3 bases and J by 4 bases, with 3 bases of the junction left unmatched. CDR1 and CDR2 (germline): MNHEY, SMNVEV (reference sequence). CDR3 length: 15 amino acids. In DNA, the CDR3 is TGTGCCAGCAGTTTGGGGACTAGCGGGGTTTACGAGCAGTACTTC. This codes for CASSLGTSGVYEQYF.

The V and J genes are TRBV4-2 and TRBJ1-2; TRBD1 agrees at 8 bases. The CDR3 totals 14 residues. Germline values: CDR1 LGHNA, CDR2 YNFKEQ. V gave up 3 bases and J gave up 2 bases; unmatched junction bases: 2. CDR3 sequence: CASSQGQENYGYTF. In DNA form, the CDR3 reads TGTGCCAGCAGCCAGGGACAGGAGAACTATGGCTACACCTTC.

This clone was seen only a few times. This chain joins TRBV19 and TRBJ2-4; a weak D match, TRBD1 (6 bases). V lost 4 bases and J lost 0, with 10 bases in between. Germline CDR1 LNHDA, CDR2 SQIVND (reference sequence). This CDR3 has 15 residues. The CDR3 here is CASSRLQGAKNIQYF. The DNA for the CDR3 is TGTGCCAGTAGTAGACTACAGGGAGCCAAAAACATTCAGTACTTC.

The V call is TRBV9, the J call TRBJ2-7; D ambiguous. The length of the CDR3 is 14 residues. Per the germline V gene, CDR1 is SGDLS and CDR2 is YYNGEE. Between the trimmed V and J ends, which lost 2 bases and 3 bases, there was a span of 12 bases. In nucleotides, the CDR3 is TGTGCCAGCAGCGTCGGCCAGGAAGTCTACGAGCAGTACTTC. Protein sequence: CASSVGQEVYEQYF.

This chain links TRBV20-1 with TRBJ1-1; D uncertain. The CDR3 contains 11 residues. Trimming removed 8 bases at V and 1 base at J, with 8 bases between. CDR1 and CDR2 from the germline V gene are DFQATT and SNEGSKA (reference sequence). Here the CDR3 DNA reads TGCAGTTCGGGTGGGAACACTGAAGCTTTCTTT. Encoded protein: CSSGGNTEAFF.

The CDR3 sequence: CASSEERGVPDTQYF. For the CDR3, the DNA is TGTGCCAGCAGTGAAGAGCGGGGGGTCCCAGATACGCAGTATTTT. V and J are TRBV6-1 and TRBJ2-3, with 9 bases matching TRBD2. This CDR3 spans 15 amino acids. From germline, CDR1 is MNHNS and CDR2 SASEGT. Germline trimming cut 1 base from V and 4 bases from J; bases unmatched to any gene: 3.

The chain links TRBV5-5 to TRBJ2-7, with TRBD1 identical over 9 bases. This CDR3 has 16 amino acids. V dropped 5 bases and J dropped 6; count of bases not matched to a gene: 15. Per the germline V gene, CDR1 is SGHKS and CDR2 is YYEKEE (reference sequence). The CDR3 here is CASSWLPGQGTGEQYF. CDR3 nucleotide sequence: TGTGCCAGCAGTTGGCTACCGGGACAGGGAACAGGCGAGCAGTACTTC. The full variable domain, with the rest looked up from reference TRBV5-5 and TRBJ2-7, is DAGVTQSPTHLIKTRGQQVTLRCSPISGHKSVSWYQQVLGQGPQFIFQYYEKEERGRGNFPDRFSARQFPNYSSELNVNALLLGDSALYLCASSWLPGQGTGEQYFGPGTRLTVT.

This clone was seen a few times. The chain employs TRBV6-5 and TRBJ1-5; D remains ambiguous. The CDR3 runs to 13 residues. Per germline, CDR1 MNHEY and CDR2 SVGAGI. V lost 2 bases and J 5 bases, leaving 7 bases between the germline ends. In DNA form, the CDR3 reads TGTGCCAGCAGTTACATTCGGGATCAGCCCCAGCATTTT. It codes for CASSYIRDQPQHF.

This rearrangement joins TRBV20-1 to TRBJ2-5; unclear D gene. Germline V CDR1 and CDR2: DFQATT, SNEGSKA (reference sequence). Trimming stripped 8 bases from V and 0 bases from J, with 7 bases between. The CDR3 runs 11 residues. The CDR3 DNA sequence: TGCAGTTTCCAGTACCAAGAGACCCAGTACTTC. Translating gives CSFQYQETQYF.

CDR3 DNA: TGTGCCAGCAGTCCCACCGGGACAGGGACCTACGAGCAGTACTTC. Encoded protein: CASSPTGTGTYEQYF. The V and J genes are TRBV14 and TRBJ2-7; 9 positions agree with TRBD1. The CDR3 is 15 amino acids. Looked up from germline, CDR1 is SGHDN and CDR2 is FVKESK. The V and J ends lost 6 bases and 2 bases, in that order; junction bases with no gene match: 8.

The table lists this clone with a few counts. The rearrangement links TRBV19 to TRBJ1-2; 7 positions match TRBD1. The V segment lost 7 bases and the J segment 0 bases; nucleotides outside the gene matches: 14. The germline CDR1 and CDR2 sequences are LNHDA and SQIVND (reference sequence). This CDR3 is 17 amino acids long. CDR3 nucleotides: TGTGCCAGTACCCGCTCCGGGACAGAAATAGCTAACTATGGCTACACCTTC. This codes for CASTRSGTEIANYGYTF.

This clone has a single count. The rearrangement joins TRBV5-4 to TRBJ1-2; D not certain. The CDR3 extends over 13 amino acids. Germline CDR1 is SGHNT and CDR2 is YYREEE (reference sequence). The V and J ends lost 1 base and 8 bases respectively, with 12 bases between them. The CDR3 DNA sequence: TGTGCCAGCAGCTTGAGGTCCACCGGGGGCTACACCTTC. Its translation is CASSLRSTGGYTF.

The genes are TRBV7-6 and TRBJ1-1; perhaps TRBD1 as D (6 bases). Germline loops: CDR1 SGHVS, CDR2 FNYEAQ. Trimming cost V 10 bases and J 5 bases, with 11 bases left between them. This CDR3 comprises 11 residues. CDR3: CAIKQGTEAFF. In DNA, the CDR3 is TGTGCCATCAAACAGGGAACTGAAGCTTTCTTT.

In this sample, this clone turned up a few times. CDR3 sequence: CASSPGGRYYGYTF. The CDR3 DNA reads as TGTGCCAGCAGTCCCGGCGGGCGGTACTATGGCTACACCTTC. The V and J genes are TRBV28 and TRBJ1-2; no reliable D call. V was trimmed by 5 bases and J by 3 bases, leaving 13 bases between them. The germline V gene has CDR1 MDHEN and CDR2 SYDVKM. The CDR3 contains 14 residues.

The V gene is TRBV7-9, the J gene TRBJ2-7, with TRBD2 as a possible D gene (5 bases). Trimming removed 7 bases from V and 5 bases from J, with 15 bases in between. Germline lookup yields CDR1 SEHNR and CDR2 FQNEAQ (reference sequence). CDR3 length: 13 amino acids. This chain's CDR3 is CASTNPSPNEQYF. Written as DNA, the CDR3 is TGTGCCAGCACCAATCCTAGCCCCAACGAGCAGTACTTC. The variable domain in full, with the rest retrieved from reference TRBV7-9 and TRBJ2-7, is DTGVSQNPRHKITKRGQNVTFRCDPISEHNRLYWYRQTLGQGPEFLTYFQNEAQLEKSRLLSDRFSAERPKGSFSTLEIQRTEQGDSAMYLCASTNPSPNEQYFGPGTRLTVT.

The chain employs TRBV7-2 and TRBJ2-5; no firm D call. The germline gives CDR1 SGHTA, CDR2 FQGNSA. The CDR3 contains 15 residues. V lost 1 base to trimming and J lost 2 bases, with 11 bases between them. CDR3 nucleotide sequence: TGTGCCAGCAGCTTAGGAATACAGAGACAAGAGACCCAGTACTTC. This gives the protein CASSLGIQRQETQYF.

CDR3 region: CASSEAVPRVNEKLFF. The DNA of the CDR3 is TGTGCCAGCAGTGAAGCAGTCCCCAGGGTTAATGAAAAACTGTTTTTT. The V and J genes are TRBV6-1 and TRBJ1-4; D possibly corresponds to TRBD1 (5 bases). With 0 bases removed from V and 4 bases from J, the gap between germline ends came to 12 bases. Germline CDR1 is MNHNS and CDR2 is SASEGT. This CDR3 has 16 amino acids.

This rearrangement joins TRBV28 to TRBJ1-5; a weak D match, TRBD1 (5 bases). Germline V gene sequence: CDR1 MDHEN, CDR2 SYDVKM. The length of the CDR3 is 16 residues. Trimming pared 5 bases from V and 0 bases from J, leaving 14 bases between. This CDR3 reads CASSPPRGYSNQPQHF. In DNA form, the CDR3 reads TGTGCCAGCAGTCCGCCTAGGGGTTATAGCAATCAGCCCCAGCATTTT. Variable domain in full (rest from reference TRBV28 and TRBJ1-5): DVKVTQSSRYLVKRTGEKVFLECVQDMDHENMFWYRQDPGLGLRLIYFSYDVKMKEKGDIPEGYSVSREKKERFSLILESASTNQTSMYLCASSPPRGYSNQPQHFGDGTRLSIL.

The V call is TRBV5-1, the J call TRBJ2-2; D might be TRBD1 (6 bases). CDR1 and CDR2 (germline): SGHRS, YFSETQ. The ends were cut back, 6 bases at V and 3 bases at J, with 12 bases in the middle. CDR3 length: 14 residues. CDR3 region: CASIGTPYTGELFF. In DNA form, the CDR3 reads TGCGCCAGCATCGGGACACCTTACACCGGGGAGCTGTTTTTT.

The gene calls are TRBV30 and TRBJ2-1, with D possibly TRBD2 on 5 matching bases. The ends were cut back, 2 bases at V and 5 bases at J, with 10 bases in the middle. In germline, CDR1 is GTSNPN, CDR2 SVGIG (reference sequence). This CDR3 has 13 residues. The CDR3 loop is CAWSRGLNNEQFF. In nucleotides, the CDR3 is TGTGCCTGGAGTCGAGGACTTAACAATGAGCAGTTCTTC.

The V gene is TRBV15, the J gene TRBJ1-1; D uncertain. V lost 1 base, J lost 9 bases, and 12 bases lay in between. CDR1 is LNHNV and CDR2 is YYDKDF in the germline V gene (reference sequence). The CDR3 has 13 residues. The CDR3: CATSRVSPSKAFF. CDR3 bases: TGTGCCACCAGCAGAGTATCCCCTTCTAAAGCTTTCTTT.

V and J are TRBV9 and TRBJ1-4; no clear D. The CDR3 consists of 15 residues. V was trimmed by 4 bases and J by 7 bases, leaving 17 bases between them. Looked up from germline, CDR1 is SGDLS and CDR2 is YYNGEE. CDR3 coding DNA: TGTGCCAGCAGCCCCGTCGGCAGGTTAGGTGAAAAACTGTTTTTT. The encoded protein is CASSPVGRLGEKLFF.

The chain joins TRBV6-1 to TRBJ1-1; D is possibly TRBD1 (5 bases). The CDR3 runs to 13 residues. Germline loops: CDR1 MNHNS, CDR2 SASEGT. Trimming took off 5 bases at V and 10 bases at J, with 17 bases between the two ends. CDR3 residues: CASSLRTGVTAFF. CDR3 bases: TGTGCCAGCAGTCTCCGGACGGGGGTGACAGCTTTCTTT.

This rearrangement joins TRBV11-1 to TRBJ1-6, with 7 bases fitting TRBD1. Germline trimming cut 6 bases from V and 7 bases from J; bases unmatched to any gene: 15. There are 17 residues in the CDR3. The germline V gene has CDR1 SGHAT and CDR2 FQDESV (reference sequence). CDR3 bases: TGTGCCAGCAGACCACGCCCGACAGGGACTCGGAATTCACCCCTCCACTTT. Its protein is CASRPRPTGTRNSPLHF.

The chain is built from TRBV30 and TRBJ1-2; the match to TRBD1 covers 12 bases. The trim removed 0 bases at V and 3 bases at J, leaving 2 bases unmatched. The CDR3 runs to 15 residues. Germline CDR1 is GTSNPN and CDR2 is SVGIG (reference sequence). This CDR3 reads CAWSVWDRGHYGYTF. DNA for the CDR3: TGTGCCTGGAGTGTGTGGGACAGGGGGCACTATGGCTACACCTTC.

The rearrangement joins TRBV6-1 to TRBJ2-1; 11 positions match TRBD1. Germline V gene lookup returns CDR1 MNHNS and CDR2 SASEGT. The junction had 6 bases not matched to a gene; V was cut back by 5 bases and J by 9 bases. The CDR3 length is 14 residues. CDR3 DNA: TGTGCCAGCAGTCTTGGGACAGGGGGAGGTGAGCAGTTCTTC. Residues: CASSLGTGGGEQFF.

The chain is built from TRBV9 and TRBJ2-2; TRBD2 aligns across 14 bases. CDR3 size: 16 residues. CDR1 SGDLS and CDR2 YYNGEE come from the germline V gene. Trimming at V came to 4 bases and at J to 4 bases, leaving 3 bases not matched to a gene. The CDR3 here is CASSPGLAGGTGELFF. As DNA, the CDR3 is TGTGCCAGCAGCCCCGGACTAGCGGGGGGCACCGGGGAGCTGTTTTTT. The full variable domain, in which reference TRBV9 and TRBJ2-2 provide the parts outside the CDR3, is DSGVTQTPKHLITATGQRVTLRCSPRSGDLSVYWYQQSLDQGLQFLIQYYNGEERAKGNILERFSAQQFPDLHSELNLSSLELGDSALYFCASSPGLAGGTGELFFGEGSRLTVL.

V usage is TRBV5-1 and J usage is TRBJ2-7; TRBD2 matches at 14 bases. V lost 0 bases to trimming and J lost 2 bases; unmatched junction nucleotides: 4. The CDR3 extends over 17 amino acids. Germline CDR1 is SGHRS and CDR2 is YFSETQ. In DNA, the CDR3 is TGCGCCAGCAGCTTGGCCCCGACTAGCGGGGGGGCCTACGAGCAGTACTTC. This encodes CASSLAPTSGGAYEQYF.

The V call is TRBV4-1, the J call TRBJ2-5; a possible D gene is TRBD1 (5 bases). This CDR3 has 16 amino acids. The V and J ends lost 0 bases and 1 base respectively, with 12 bases between them. Germline-derived CDR1 and CDR2 are MGHRA and YSYEKL. CDR3 sequence: CASSQDAGKGQETQYF. CDR3 coding DNA: TGCGCCAGCAGCCAAGATGCAGGGAAGGGCCAAGAGACCCAGTACTTC.